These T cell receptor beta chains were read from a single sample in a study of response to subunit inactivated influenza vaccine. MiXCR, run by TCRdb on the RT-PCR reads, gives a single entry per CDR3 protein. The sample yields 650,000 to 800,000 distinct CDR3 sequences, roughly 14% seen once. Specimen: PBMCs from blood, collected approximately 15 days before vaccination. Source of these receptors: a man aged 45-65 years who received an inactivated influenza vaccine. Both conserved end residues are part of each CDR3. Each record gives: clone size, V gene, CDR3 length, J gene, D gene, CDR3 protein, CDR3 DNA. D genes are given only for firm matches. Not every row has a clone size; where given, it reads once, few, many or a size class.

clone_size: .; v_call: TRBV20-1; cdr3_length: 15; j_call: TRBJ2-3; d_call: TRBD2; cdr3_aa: CSAVRGSGSTDTQYF; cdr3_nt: TGCAGTGCCGTCCGTGGTAGCGGGAGTACAGATACGCAGTATTTT
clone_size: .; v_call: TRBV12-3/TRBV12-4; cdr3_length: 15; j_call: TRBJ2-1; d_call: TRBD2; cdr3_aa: CASNRLAGGRDEQFF; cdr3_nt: TGTGCCAGCAATCGACTAGCGGGAGGGCGCGATGAGCAGTTCTTC
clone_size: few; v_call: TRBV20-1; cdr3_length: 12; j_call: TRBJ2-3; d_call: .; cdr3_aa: CSAIERLDTQYF; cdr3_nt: TGCAGTGCTATAGAGCGATTAGATACGCAGTATTTT
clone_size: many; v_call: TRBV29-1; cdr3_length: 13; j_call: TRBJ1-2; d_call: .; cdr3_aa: CSVDHLFNYGYTF; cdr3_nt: TGCAGCGTTGACCACTTGTTTAACTATGGCTACACCTTC
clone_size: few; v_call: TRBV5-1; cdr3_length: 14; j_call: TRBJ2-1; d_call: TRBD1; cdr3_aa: CASRQPGQGVEQFF; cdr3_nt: TGCGCCAGCAGGCAACCGGGACAGGGAGTAGAGCAGTTCTTC
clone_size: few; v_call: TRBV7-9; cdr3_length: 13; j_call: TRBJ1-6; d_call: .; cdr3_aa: CASSLIGESPLHF; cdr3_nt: TGTGCCAGCAGCTTAATAGGGGAGTCACCCCTCCACTTT
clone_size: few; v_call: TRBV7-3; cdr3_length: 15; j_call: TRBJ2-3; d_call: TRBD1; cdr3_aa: CASSAQGVGADTQYF; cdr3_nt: TGTGCCAGCAGCGCCCAGGGGGTAGGCGCAGATACGCAGTATTTT
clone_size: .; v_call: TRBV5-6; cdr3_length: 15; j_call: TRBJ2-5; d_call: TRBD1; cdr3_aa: CASSETGGFYETQYF; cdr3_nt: TGTGCCAGCAGCGAAACAGGGGGCTTTTATGAGACCCAGTACTTC
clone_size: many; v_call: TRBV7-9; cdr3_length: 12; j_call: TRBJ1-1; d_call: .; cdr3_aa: CASTGMNTEAFF; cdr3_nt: TGTGCCAGCACAGGAATGAACACTGAAGCTTTCTTT
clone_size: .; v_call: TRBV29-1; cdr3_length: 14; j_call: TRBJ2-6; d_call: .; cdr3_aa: CSVEWATGANVLTF; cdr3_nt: TGCAGCGTTGAATGGGCGACCGGGGCCAACGTCCTGACTTTC
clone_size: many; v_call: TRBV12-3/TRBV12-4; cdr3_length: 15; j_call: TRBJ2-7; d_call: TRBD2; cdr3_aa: CASSPTSGSWDEQYF; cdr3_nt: TGTGCCAGCAGCCCTACTAGCGGGAGTTGGGACGAGCAGTACTTC
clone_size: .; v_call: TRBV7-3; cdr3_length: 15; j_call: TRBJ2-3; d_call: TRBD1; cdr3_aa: CASSPWTGSTDTQYF; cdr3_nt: TGTGCCAGCAGCCCTTGGACAGGGAGCACAGATACGCAGTATTTT
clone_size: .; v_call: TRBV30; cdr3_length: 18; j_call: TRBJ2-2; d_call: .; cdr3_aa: CACPFPVQAALSTGELFF; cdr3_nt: TGTGCCTGCCCATTCCCTGTGCAGGCCGCTTTGTCCACCGGGGAGCTGTTTTTT
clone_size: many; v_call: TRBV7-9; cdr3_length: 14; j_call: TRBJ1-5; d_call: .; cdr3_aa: CASSASGTGQPQHF; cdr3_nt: TGTGCCAGCAGCGCCTCAGGGACGGGCCAGCCCCAGCATTTT
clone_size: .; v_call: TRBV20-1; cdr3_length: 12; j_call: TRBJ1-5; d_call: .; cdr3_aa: CSAGKDNQPQHF; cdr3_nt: TGCAGTGCAGGGAAAGACAATCAGCCCCAGCATTTT
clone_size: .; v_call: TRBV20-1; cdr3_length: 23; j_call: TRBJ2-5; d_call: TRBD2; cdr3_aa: CSARRSSGGATFHNLNFQETQYF; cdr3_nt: TGCAGTGCTCGACGCTCTAGCGGGGGGGCTACCTTTCACAACCTCAATTTCCAAGAGACCCAGTACTTC
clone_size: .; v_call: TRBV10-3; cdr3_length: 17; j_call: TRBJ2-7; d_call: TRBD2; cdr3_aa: CAISGGTSGGYTYEQYF; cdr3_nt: TGTGCCATCAGTGGGGGGACTAGCGGGGGCTACACCTACGAGCAGTACTTC
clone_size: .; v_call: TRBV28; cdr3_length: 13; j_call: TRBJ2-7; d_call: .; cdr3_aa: CASSPEGDYEQYF; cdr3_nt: TGTGCCAGCAGTCCCGAGGGGGACTACGAGCAGTACTTC
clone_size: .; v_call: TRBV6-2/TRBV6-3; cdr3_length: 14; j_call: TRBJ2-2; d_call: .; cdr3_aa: CASSFPRRTGELFF; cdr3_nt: TGTGCCAGCAGTTTTCCCCGCAGGACCGGGGAGCTGTTTTTT
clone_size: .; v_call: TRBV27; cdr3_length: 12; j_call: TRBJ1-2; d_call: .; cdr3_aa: CASSTGSLGYTF; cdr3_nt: TGTGCCAGCAGTACAGGGTCCCTTGGCTACACCTTC
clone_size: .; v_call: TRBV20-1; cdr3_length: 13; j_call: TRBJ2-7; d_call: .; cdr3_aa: CSASWAAAYEQYF; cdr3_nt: TGCAGTGCTAGCTGGGCGGCCGCCTACGAGCAGTACTTC
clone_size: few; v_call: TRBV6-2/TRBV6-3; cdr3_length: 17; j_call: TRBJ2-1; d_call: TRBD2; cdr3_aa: CASSYSMGGREDNEQFF; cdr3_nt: TGTGCCAGCAGTTACTCAATGGGGGGGAGGGAAGACAATGAGCAGTTCTTC
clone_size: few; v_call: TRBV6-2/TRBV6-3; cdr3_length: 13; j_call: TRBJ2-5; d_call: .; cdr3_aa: CASSLRQLETQYF; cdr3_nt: TGTGCCAGCAGTCTACGACAGTTAGAGACCCAGTACTTC
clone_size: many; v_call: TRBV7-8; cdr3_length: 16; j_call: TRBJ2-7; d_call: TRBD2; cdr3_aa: CASSLISLAGGDEQYF; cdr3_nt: TGTGCCAGCAGCTTAATAAGCCTGGCGGGAGGAGACGAGCAGTACTTC
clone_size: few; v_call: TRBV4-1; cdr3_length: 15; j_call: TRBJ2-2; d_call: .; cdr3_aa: CASSPQGGTTGELFF; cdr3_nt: TGCGCCAGCAGCCCCCAGGGAGGTACCACCGGGGAGCTGTTTTTT
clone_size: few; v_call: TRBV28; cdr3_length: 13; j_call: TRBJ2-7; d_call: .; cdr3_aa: CASSLPYLTEQYF; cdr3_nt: TGTGCCAGCAGTTTACCTTATCTGACCGAGCAGTACTTC
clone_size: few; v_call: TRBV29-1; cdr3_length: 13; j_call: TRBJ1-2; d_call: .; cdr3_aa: CSVIGGGNYGYTF; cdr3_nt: TGCAGCGTCATCGGTGGGGGGAACTATGGCTACACCTTC
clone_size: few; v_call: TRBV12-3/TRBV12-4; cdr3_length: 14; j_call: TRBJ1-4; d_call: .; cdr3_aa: CASSQPGPREKLFF; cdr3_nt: TGTGCCAGCAGTCAACCGGGCCCTAGGGAAAAACTGTTTTTT
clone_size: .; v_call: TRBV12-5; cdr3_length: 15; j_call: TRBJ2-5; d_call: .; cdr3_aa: CASGPGTSIRETQYF; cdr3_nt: TGTGCTAGTGGCCCGGGGACTTCTATCCGGGAGACCCAGTACTTC
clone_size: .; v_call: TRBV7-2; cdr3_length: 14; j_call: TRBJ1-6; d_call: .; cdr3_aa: CASSFGGTSSPLHF; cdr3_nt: TGTGCCAGCAGCTTCGGAGGGACGTCCTCACCCCTCCACTTT
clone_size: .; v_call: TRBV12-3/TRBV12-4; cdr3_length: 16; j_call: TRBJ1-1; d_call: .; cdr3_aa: CATAYPQTAVNTEAFF; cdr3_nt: TGTGCCACAGCCTACCCCCAGACGGCAGTGAACACTGAAGCTTTCTTT
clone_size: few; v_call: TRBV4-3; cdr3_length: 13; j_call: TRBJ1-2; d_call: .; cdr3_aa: CASSQDVGYGYTF; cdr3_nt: TGCGCCAGCAGCCAAGATGTCGGGTATGGCTACACCTTC
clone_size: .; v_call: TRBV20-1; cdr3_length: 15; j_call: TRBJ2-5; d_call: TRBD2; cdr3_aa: CSARDSSGIFETQYF; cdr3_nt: TGCAGTGCTAGAGATTCTAGCGGGATTTTTGAGACCCAGTACTTC
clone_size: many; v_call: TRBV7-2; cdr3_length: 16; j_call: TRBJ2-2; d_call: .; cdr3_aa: CASSLTLGANTGELFF; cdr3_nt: TGTGCCAGCAGCTTAACACTCGGGGCTAACACCGGGGAGCTGTTTTTT
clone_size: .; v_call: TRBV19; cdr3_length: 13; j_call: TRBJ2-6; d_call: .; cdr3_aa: CASRPWTTNVLTF; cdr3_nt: TGTGCCAGTAGACCTTGGACAACCAACGTCCTGACTTTC
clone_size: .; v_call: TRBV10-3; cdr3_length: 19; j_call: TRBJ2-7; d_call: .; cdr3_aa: CAISESSAMATLGLYEQYF; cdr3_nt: TGTGCCATCAGTGAGTCCTCAGCCATGGCCACACTGGGATTATACGAGCAGTACTTC
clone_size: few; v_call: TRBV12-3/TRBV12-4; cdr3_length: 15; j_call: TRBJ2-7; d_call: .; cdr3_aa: CASTLGAGMGYEQYF; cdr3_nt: TGTGCCAGCACCCTGGGGGCAGGGATGGGCTACGAGCAGTACTTC
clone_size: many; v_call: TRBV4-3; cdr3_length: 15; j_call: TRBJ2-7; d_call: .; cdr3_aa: CASSQAPGPTYEQYF; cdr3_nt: TGCGCCAGCAGCCAGGCCCCGGGCCCAACCTACGAGCAGTACTTC
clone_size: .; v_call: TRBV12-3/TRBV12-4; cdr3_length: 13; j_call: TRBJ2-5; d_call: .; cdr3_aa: CASRKQGQETQYF; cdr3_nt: TGTGCCAGCAGGAAACAGGGTCAAGAGACCCAGTACTTC
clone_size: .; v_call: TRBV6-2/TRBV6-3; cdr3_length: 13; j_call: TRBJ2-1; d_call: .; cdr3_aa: CASSPARLNEQFF; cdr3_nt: TGTGCCAGCAGCCCCGCCAGGTTGAATGAGCAGTTCTTC
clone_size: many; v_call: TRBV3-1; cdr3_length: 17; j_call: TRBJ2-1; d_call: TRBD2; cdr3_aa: CASSQGWASGSFNEQFF; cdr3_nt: TGTGCCAGCAGCCAAGGCTGGGCTAGCGGGAGTTTCAATGAGCAGTTCTTC
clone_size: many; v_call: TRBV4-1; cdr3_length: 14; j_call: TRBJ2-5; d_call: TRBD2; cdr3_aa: CASSLSGAQETQYF; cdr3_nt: TGCGCCAGCAGCCTCAGCGGGGCTCAAGAGACCCAGTACTTC
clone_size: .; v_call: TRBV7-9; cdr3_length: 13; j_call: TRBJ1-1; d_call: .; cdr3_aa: CASSSVVFTEAFF; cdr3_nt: TGTGCCAGCAGTTCAGTAGTGTTCACTGAAGCTTTCTTT
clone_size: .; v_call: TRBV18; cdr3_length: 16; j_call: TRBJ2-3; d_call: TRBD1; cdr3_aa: CASSPNRDSRTDTQYF; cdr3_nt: TGTGCCAGCTCACCAAACCGGGACAGCCGAACAGATACGCAGTATTTT
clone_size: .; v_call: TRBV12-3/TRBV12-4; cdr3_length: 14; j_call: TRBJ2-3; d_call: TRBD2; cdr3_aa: CASQSSGGVYTQYF; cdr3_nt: TGTGCCTCCCAGAGTAGCGGGGGAGTGTATACGCAGTATTTT
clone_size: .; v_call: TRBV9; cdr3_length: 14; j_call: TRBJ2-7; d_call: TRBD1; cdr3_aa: CASSPRQGGTEQYF; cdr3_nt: TGTGCCAGCAGCCCTCGACAGGGGGGCACCGAGCAGTACTTC
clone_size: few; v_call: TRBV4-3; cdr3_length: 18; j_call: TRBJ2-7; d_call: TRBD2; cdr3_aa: CASSQDRLTSGHTYEQYF; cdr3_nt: TGCGCCAGCAGCCAAGACAGGTTGACTAGCGGGCATACCTACGAGCAGTACTTC
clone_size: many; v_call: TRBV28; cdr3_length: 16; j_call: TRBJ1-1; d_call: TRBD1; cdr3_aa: CASSPHHQGAPTEAFF; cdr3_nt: TGTGCCAGCAGTCCCCATCACCAGGGGGCGCCGACTGAAGCTTTCTTT
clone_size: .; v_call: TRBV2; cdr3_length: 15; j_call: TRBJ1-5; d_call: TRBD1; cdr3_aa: CASSPGQGFFEPQHF; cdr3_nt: TGTGCCAGCAGCCCAGGACAGGGTTTTTTTGAGCCCCAGCATTTT
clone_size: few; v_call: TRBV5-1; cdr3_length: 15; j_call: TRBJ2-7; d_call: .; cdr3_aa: CASSLAYGQPYEQYF; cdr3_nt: TGCGCCAGCAGCTTGGCCTATGGGCAGCCTTACGAGCAGTACTTC